The following is a TCR beta chain sequence with its context. Its antigen is as yet unknown. Other nucleotide sequences from this sample produce the same CDR3. Single viable CD3+CD4+CD8-CD45RO+ cells were sorted as the memory CD4+ T cells. CMV serostatus came from serum IgG against pp150, pp28, p38, p52. The sample originates from a study of memory CD4+ T cells and cytomegalovirus serostatus. Study background: Of the healthy Belgian adults, 9 were CMV seropositive and approximately 25 seronegative. Study-wide points: Suggested: most of the CMV-linked TCR signature lies in CD4+ memory cells.

How the authors handled the data: After removing out-of-frame reads, 2 million to 2.5 million distinct TCRbeta sequences remained. Only in-frame clones appear in the TCRdb table, and some are missing; sequencing was by immunoSEQ multiplex PCR. The DNA was the basis for D and trimming; V, J and clone size are from that table. In the table there are about 59,000 clones, roughly 81% of which are singletons. The V and J ends lost 1 base and 0 bases respectively, with 3 bases between them. The V gene's germline CDR1 is SEHNR and CDR2 FQNEAQ (reference sequence). The CDR3 sequence is 13 residues long. The chain employs TRBV7-9 and TRBJ1-1; no reliable D call. The TCR originated in an adult in good health and CMV-seronegative. The sample was memory CD4+ T cells from blood. CDR3 residues: CASSLDMNTEAFF. In DNA form, the CDR3 reads TGTGCCAGCAGCTTAGACATGAACACTGAAGCTTTCTTT.